A single sample is the source of the 21 T cell receptor beta chains below, sequenced in a study of T cells in Graves' hyperthyroidism and ophthalmopathy (dated by TCRdb to about 2019). Receptor amplification or capture employed multiplex PCR. The run used an Illumina HiSeq 2000. Amplification of TCR beta CDR3 regions was carried out from RNA transcripts. A first-round RT-PCR of the TCR CDR3 used the HTBI primer set with the Qiagen OneStep RT-PCR kit. TCRdb itself trimmed the public reads at Q25 with fastp, ran MiXCR and retained productive beta chains. A single entry per CDR3 protein holds the most common genes and DNA from its merged rows. In this sample the table shows about 640,000 distinct CDR3 sequences, approximately 15% of which occur a single time. The ten largest account for around 13% of the sample. Sequenced material: blood. These TCRs come from a woman aged 45-65 years with Graves' ophthalmopathy.

This clonotype was recorded many times. The V call is TRBV6-1, the J call TRBJ1-1, with TRBD1 identical over 7 bases. There are 15 residues in the CDR3. The germline gives CDR1 MNHNS, CDR2 SASEGT. The junction had 11 bases not matched to a gene; V was cut back by 4 bases and J by 6 bases. The CDR3 sequence is CASSAGDSPSPEAFF. For the CDR3, the DNA is TGTGCCAGCAGTGCTGGGGACAGCCCCTCGCCTGAAGCTTTCTTT.

This clonotype was counted many times. V is TRBV7-2 and J is TRBJ2-7, with D tentatively TRBD2 (5 bases). CDR1 and CDR2 (germline): SGHTA, FQGNSA. V lost 3 bases and J lost 3, with 15 bases in between. CDR3 length: 15 residues. CDR3 amino acids: CASSFALDPFYEQYF. Here the CDR3 DNA reads TGTGCCAGCAGCTTCGCACTAGACCCGTTCTACGAGCAGTACTTC.

This chain uses TRBV7-2 with TRBJ2-2; D is possibly TRBD1 (5 bases). Germline CDR1 reads SGHTA; CDR2 reads FQGNSA. Between the trimmed V and J ends, which lost 4 bases and 5 bases, there was a span of 23 bases. This CDR3 is built from 18 residues. The CDR3 sequence is CASSWLVGRRAGTGELFF. CDR3 nucleotides: TGTGCCAGCAGCTGGCTGGTGGGTCGCAGGGCAGGAACCGGGGAGCTGTTTTTT.

This clonotype was seen many times. The J gene is TRBJ2-2, the V gene TRBV9, with TRBD2 identical over 13 bases. CDR1 SGDLS and CDR2 YYNGEE come from the germline V gene. V gave up 2 bases and J gave up 6 bases; unmatched junction bases: 4. CDR3 length: 16 residues. The CDR3 nucleotides are TGTGCCAGCAGCGTCGGACTAGCGGGAGCGGCCGGGGAGCTGTTTTTT. The encoded protein is CASSVGLAGAAGELFF.

This clonotype was seen many times. This chain links TRBV12-3 or TRBV12-4 with TRBJ2-1; 7 bases align to TRBD2. This CDR3 region has 17 residues. The junction had 13 bases not matched to a gene; V was cut back by 4 bases and J by 4 bases. This chain's CDR3 is CASSSWTGSGTYNEQFF. The CDR3, as DNA: TGTGCCAGCAGTTCCTGGACGGGCAGCGGGACTTACAATGAGCAGTTCTTC.

The V gene is TRBV28, the J gene TRBJ1-6; D gene unclear. In germline, CDR1 is MDHEN, CDR2 SYDVKM. V was trimmed by 1 base and J by 7 bases, leaving 8 bases between them. The CDR3 covers 14 residues. Here the CDR3 DNA reads TGTGCCAGCAGTTTATCCAACCTGAATTCACCCCTCCACTTT. Residues: CASSLSNLNSPLHF.

The J gene is TRBJ2-2, the V gene TRBV20-1, with D possibly being TRBD2 (5 bases). The CDR3 is 14 residues long. The germline gives CDR1 DFQATT, CDR2 SNEGSKA (reference sequence). The ends were cut back, 1 base at V and 1 base at J, with 7 bases in the middle. CDR3 loop: CSARVRENTGELFF. The CDR3 DNA is TGCAGTGCTAGAGTACGGGAGAACACCGGGGAGCTGTTTTTT.

This clonotype was seen at least ten times. This rearrangement joins TRBV3-1 to TRBJ1-5, with 7 positions matching TRBD1. CDR1 and CDR2 from the germline V gene are LGHDT and YNNKEL (reference sequence). V gave up 0 bases and J gave up 3 bases; unmatched junction bases: 8. The CDR3 has 17 residues. The CDR3 coding sequence is TGTGCCAGCAGCCAAGATCGGGGAGGGACAGACAATCAGCCCCAGCATTTT. This encodes CASSQDRGGTDNQPQHF. Drawing the rest from reference TRBV3-1 and TRBJ1-5, the complete variable domain is DTAVSQTPKYLVTQMGNDKSIKCEQNLGHDTMYWYKQDSKKFLKIMFSYNNKELIINETVPNRFSPKSPDKAHLNLHINSLELGDSAVYFCASSQDRGGTDNQPQHFGDGTRLSIL.

Ten or more counts support this clonotype. This chain joins TRBV12-3 or TRBV12-4 and TRBJ2-1; 7 bases agree with TRBD1. Losses at the gene ends were 4 bases for V and 8 bases for J; bases not matched to a gene: 14. The CDR3 is made up of 16 amino acids. Written as DNA, the CDR3 is TGTGCCAGCAGTTCACTTTTAGGGGGCAAATTCGATGAGCAGTTCTTC. It translates to CASSSLLGGKFDEQFF.

The chain links TRBV20-1 to TRBJ1-2; no clear D gene. The CDR3 loop spans 10 amino acids. CDR1 is DFQATT, CDR2 SNEGSKA, per germline (reference sequence). Trimming cost V 0 bases and J 5 bases, with 1 base left between them. CDR3 coding DNA: TGCAGTGCTAGAGATTATGGCTACACCTTC. Residues: CSARDYGYTF.

This clonotype was detected a few times. The chain carries TRBV20-1 and TRBJ1-2; D gene ambiguous. The CDR3 is made up of 14 amino acids. The V gene lost 3 bases and the J gene lost 7 bases, with 18 bases spanning the gap. CDR1 is DFQATT, CDR2 SNEGSKA, per germline (reference sequence). The CDR3 sequence: CSASSLTPVGGYTF. Here the CDR3 DNA reads TGCAGTGCTAGTAGTCTAACCCCAGTTGGTGGCTACACCTTC.

In its sample, this clonotype was seen a few times. The J gene is TRBJ2-5, the V gene TRBV6-2 or TRBV6-3; 12 bases fit TRBD2. The CDR3 covers 16 residues. Germline CDR1 reads MNHEY; CDR2 reads SVGEGT. The ends lost 0 bases at V and 5 bases at J; junction bases unmatched: 4. Written as DNA, the CDR3 is TGTGCCAGCAGTTACTCCCTAGCGGGAGGGAAGGAGACCCAGTACTTC. Its protein is CASSYSLAGGKETQYF.

The chain uses TRBV7-2 and TRBJ2-7; D is uncertain. The CDR3 consists of 13 residues. Trimming left V 5 bases short and J 2 bases short, with 10 bases between. Germline CDR1 reads SGHTA; CDR2 reads FQGNSA. The CDR3, as DNA: TGTGCCAGCAGCCAGGACGTGACCTACGAGCAGTACTTC. Translated: CASSQDVTYEQYF. Complete variable domain (other parts from reference TRBV7-2 and TRBJ2-7): GAGVSQSPSNKVTEKGKDVELRCDPISGHTALYWYRQSLGQGLEFLIYFQGNSAPDKSGLPSDRFSAERTGGSVSTLTIQRTQQEDSAVYLCASSQDVTYEQYFGPGTRLTVT.

This chain links TRBV7-2 with TRBJ1-6; D unclear. The ends were cut back, 1 base at V and 0 bases at J, with 13 bases in the middle. The CDR3 extends over 18 amino acids. Germline V gives CDR1 SGHTA, CDR2 FQGNSA. In DNA, the CDR3 is TGTGCCAGCAGCTTAGTCGAGTTTTCGGGCTCCTATAATTCACCCCTCCACTTT. It translates to CASSLVEFSGSYNSPLHF. Full variable domain (missing parts from reference TRBV7-2 and TRBJ1-6): GAGVSQSPSNKVTEKGKDVELRCDPISGHTALYWYRQSLGQGLEFLIYFQGNSAPDKSGLPSDRFSAERTGGSVSTLTIQRTQQEDSAVYLCASSLVEFSGSYNSPLHFGNGTRLTVT.

This clonotype was seen a few times. The rearrangement links TRBV29-1 to TRBJ2-1, with D possibly matching TRBD2 (6 bases). This CDR3 is built from 13 residues. The germline V and J ends were trimmed by 1 base and 8 bases, with 12 bases remaining between them. CDR1 and CDR2 (germline): SQVTM, ANQGSEA. The CDR3 region has the DNA TGCAGCGTTGAAGCCGGGACTTTACATGAGCAGTTCTTC. This encodes CSVEAGTLHEQFF.

In this sample, this clonotype turned up a few times. The J gene is TRBJ2-3, the V gene TRBV10-3; TRBD1 matches 7 bases. This CDR3 spans 13 amino acids. Germline assignment: CDR1 ENHRY and CDR2 SYGVKD. V dropped 7 bases and J dropped 1; count of bases not matched to a gene: 2. In nucleotides, the CDR3 is TGTGCCATCACACAGGGGCGCACAGATACGCAGTATTTT. This encodes CAITQGRTDTQYF.

In this sample, this clonotype turned up many times. The DNA of the CDR3 is TGTGCCACCAGCAGGAGACTCGACCCTAGGACCCAGTACTTC. Its protein is CATSRRLDPRTQYF. The rearrangement uses TRBV15 and TRBJ2-5; D ambiguous. The CDR3 runs to 14 residues. Trimming removed 3 bases at V and 7 bases at J, with 15 bases between. Germline assignment: CDR1 LNHNV and CDR2 YYDKDF (reference sequence).

This clonotype was detected many times. The chain uses TRBV28 and TRBJ1-4; 12 bases are a match to TRBD1. Germline-derived CDR1 and CDR2 are MDHEN and SYDVKM. V trimming: 2 bases; J trimming: 3 bases; junction bases outside the gene matches: 4. The CDR3 loop spans 17 amino acids. The CDR3 bases are TGTGCCAGCAGTTTAGCGGGACAGGGGGCTCCTAATGAAAAACTGTTTTTT. Translation: CASSLAGQGAPNEKLFF.

At least ten counts were recorded for this clonotype. The J gene is TRBJ2-1, the V gene TRBV28; D possibly uses TRBD1 or TRBD2 (5 bases each). Germline values: CDR1 MDHEN, CDR2 SYDVKM. V gave up 8 bases and J gave up 2 bases, with 28 bases separating them. The CDR3 sequence is 19 residues long. The CDR3 region has the DNA TGTGCCAGCGAAACAGTGAACCCGGGGACGGGGATCCCCTACAATGAGCAGTTCTTC. Translating gives CASETVNPGTGIPYNEQFF.

This clonotype was picked up many times. The chain carries TRBV30 and TRBJ1-1, with D possibly TRBD1 on 5 matching bases. From germline, CDR1 is GTSNPN and CDR2 SVGIG (reference sequence). The CDR3 loop spans 14 amino acids. The V gene lost 0 bases and the J gene lost 1 base, with 9 bases spanning the gap. CDR3 sequence (DNA): TGTGCCTGGAGTGTAGGCCAGGGGAACACTGAAGCTTTCTTT. Its protein product is CAWSVGQGNTEAFF.

The chain links TRBV25-1 to TRBJ2-5; possible D gene TRBD2, 6 bases. The germline V gene has CDR1 MGHDK and CDR2 SYGVNS. With 3 bases removed from V and 5 bases from J, the gap between germline ends came to 16 bases. This CDR3 is 15 amino acids long. The CDR3, as DNA: TGTGCCAGCAGTGATACCCAGGAGGGTGGGGAGACCCAGTACTTC. Amino acids: CASSDTQEGGETQYF.